This T cell receptor (beta chain) was profiled in a study of CD8+CD57+ T cells in acquired aplastic anemia. For the study at large: Average DNA yield from sorted CD4+ and CD8+ cells was about 3 ug.

Genomic DNA constituted the template upon which TCR beta VDJ and CDR3 profiling was performed. MiXCR, run by TCRdb on the reads, gives a single entry per CDR3 protein. The profile shows about 240,000 distinct CDR3 sequences, around 45% of them singletons. The CDR3 is 17 amino acids. V gave up 5 bases and J gave up 2 bases; unmatched junction bases: 11. Germline V gives CDR1 SGHTA, CDR2 FQGNSA. Study-level points and caveats: Sharing between patients and controls was observed for around 27 CD8+ CDR3 sequences.

A note on this clonotype: Its target is not known.

Before being chosen for sequencing, patients had shown CD8+CD57+ cell expansion by flow cytometry. Acquired aplastic anemia of severe grade affected all patients. The chain carries TRBV7-2 and TRBJ2-2; 7 bases are a match to TRBD2. The sample taken for sequencing was sorted CD4+, CD8+, or CD8+CD57+ T cells (not recorded which) from PBMCs. The TCR comes from a human donor with aplastic anemia. The CDR3 DNA follows: TGTGCCAGCAGCCCGGCGGGGGAACTATTCAACACCGGGGAGCTGTTTTTT. Translation gives CASSPAGELFNTGELFF.